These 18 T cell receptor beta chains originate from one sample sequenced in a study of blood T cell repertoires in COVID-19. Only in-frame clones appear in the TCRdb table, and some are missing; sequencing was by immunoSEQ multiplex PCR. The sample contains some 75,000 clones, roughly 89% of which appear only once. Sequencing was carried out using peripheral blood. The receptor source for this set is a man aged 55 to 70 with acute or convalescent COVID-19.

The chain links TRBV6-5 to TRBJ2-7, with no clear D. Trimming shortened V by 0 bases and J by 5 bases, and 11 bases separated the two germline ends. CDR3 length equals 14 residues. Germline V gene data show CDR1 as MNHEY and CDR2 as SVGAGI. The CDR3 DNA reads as TGTGCCAGCAGTTACTCACCAGTTACCCACGAGCAGTACTTC. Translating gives CASSYSPVTHEQYF.

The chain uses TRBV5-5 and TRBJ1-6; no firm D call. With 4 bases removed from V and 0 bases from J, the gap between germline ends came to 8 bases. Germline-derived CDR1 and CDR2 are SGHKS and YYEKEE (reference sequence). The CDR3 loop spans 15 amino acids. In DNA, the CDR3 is TGTGCCAGCAGCCCCCCGGGCTCCTATAATTCACCCCTCCACTTT. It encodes CASSPPGSYNSPLHF.

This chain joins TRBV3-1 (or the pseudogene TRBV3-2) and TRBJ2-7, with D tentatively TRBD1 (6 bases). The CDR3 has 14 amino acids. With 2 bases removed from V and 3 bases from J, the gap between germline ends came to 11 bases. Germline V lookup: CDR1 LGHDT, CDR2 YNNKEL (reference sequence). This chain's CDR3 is CASSQTTGSYEQYF. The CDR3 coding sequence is TGTGCCAGCAGCCAAACAACAGGGAGCTACGAGCAGTACTTC.

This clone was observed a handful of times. The chain's CDR3 is CASSQYRDRGVESYEQYF. The DNA of the CDR3 is TGCGCCAGCAGCCAGTACAGGGACAGGGGTGTCGAGTCCTACGAGCAGTACTTC. V gene TRBV4-1 combines with J gene TRBJ2-7; 10 nucleotides align to TRBD1. V lost 3 bases and J lost 1; bases outside the gene matches: 12. Looked up from germline, CDR1 is MGHRA and CDR2 is YSYEKL. The CDR3 sequence is 18 residues long.

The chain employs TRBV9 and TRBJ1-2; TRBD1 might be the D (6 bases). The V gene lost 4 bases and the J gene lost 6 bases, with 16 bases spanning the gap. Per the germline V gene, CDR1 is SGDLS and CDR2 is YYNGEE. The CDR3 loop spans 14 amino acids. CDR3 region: CASSPRGWGNGYTF. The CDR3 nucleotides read TGTGCCAGCAGCCCTAGGGGGTGGGGTAATGGCTACACCTTC. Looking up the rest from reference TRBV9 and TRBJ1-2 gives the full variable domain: DSGVTQTPKHLITATGQRVTLRCSPRSGDLSVYWYQQSLDQGLQFLIQYYNGEERAKGNILERFSAQQFPDLHSELNLSSLELGDSALYFCASSPRGWGNGYTFGSGTRLTVV.

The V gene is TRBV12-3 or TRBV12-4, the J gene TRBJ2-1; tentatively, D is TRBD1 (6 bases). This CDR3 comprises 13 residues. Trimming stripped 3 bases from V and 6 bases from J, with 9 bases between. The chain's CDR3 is CASSLVQGNEQFF. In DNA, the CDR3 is TGTGCCAGCAGTTTGGTACAGGGCAATGAGCAGTTCTTC.

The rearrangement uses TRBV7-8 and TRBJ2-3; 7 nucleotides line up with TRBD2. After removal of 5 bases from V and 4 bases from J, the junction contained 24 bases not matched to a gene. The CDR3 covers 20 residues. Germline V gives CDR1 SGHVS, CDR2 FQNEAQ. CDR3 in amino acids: CASSPHRLSGARPTPDTQYF. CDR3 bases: TGTGCCAGCAGCCCACACCGACTAAGCGGGGCCAGGCCTACCCCAGATACGCAGTATTTT. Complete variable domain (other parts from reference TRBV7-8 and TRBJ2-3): GAGVSQSPRYKVAKRGQDVALRCDPISGHVSLFWYQQALGQGPEFLTYFQNEAQLDKSGLPSDRFFAERPEGSVSTLKIQRTQQEDSAVYLCASSPHRLSGARPTPDTQYFGPGTRLTVL.

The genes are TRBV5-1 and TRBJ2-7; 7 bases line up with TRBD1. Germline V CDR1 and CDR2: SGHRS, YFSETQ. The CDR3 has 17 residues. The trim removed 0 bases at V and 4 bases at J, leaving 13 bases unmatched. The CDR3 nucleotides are TGCGCCAGCAGCTTGGGAGACAGGGCCCCACGTTATTACGAGCAGTACTTC. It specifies CASSLGDRAPRYYEQYF.

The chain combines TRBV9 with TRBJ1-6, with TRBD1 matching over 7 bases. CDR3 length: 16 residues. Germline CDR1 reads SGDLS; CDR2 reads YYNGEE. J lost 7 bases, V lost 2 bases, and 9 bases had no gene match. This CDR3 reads CASSVGDSTLNSPLHF. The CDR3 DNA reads TGTGCCAGCAGCGTTGGGGACAGTACGCTCAATTCACCCCTCCACTTT. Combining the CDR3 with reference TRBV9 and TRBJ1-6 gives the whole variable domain DSGVTQTPKHLITATGQRVTLRCSPRSGDLSVYWYQQSLDQGLQFLIQYYNGEERAKGNILERFSAQQFPDLHSELNLSSLELGDSALYFCASSVGDSTLNSPLHFGNGTRLTVT.

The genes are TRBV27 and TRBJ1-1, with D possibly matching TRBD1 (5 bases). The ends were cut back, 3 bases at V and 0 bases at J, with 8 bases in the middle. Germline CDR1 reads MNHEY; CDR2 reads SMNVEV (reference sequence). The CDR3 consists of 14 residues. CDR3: CASSFTGLNTEAFF. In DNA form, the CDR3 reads TGTGCCAGCAGTTTTACAGGACTGAACACTGAAGCTTTCTTT.

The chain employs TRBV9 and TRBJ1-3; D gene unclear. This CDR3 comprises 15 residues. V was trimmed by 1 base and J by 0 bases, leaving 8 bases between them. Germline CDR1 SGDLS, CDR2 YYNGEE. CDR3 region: CASSVSHSSGNTIYF. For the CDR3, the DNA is TGTGCCAGCAGCGTAAGCCACAGCTCTGGAAACACCATATATTTT.

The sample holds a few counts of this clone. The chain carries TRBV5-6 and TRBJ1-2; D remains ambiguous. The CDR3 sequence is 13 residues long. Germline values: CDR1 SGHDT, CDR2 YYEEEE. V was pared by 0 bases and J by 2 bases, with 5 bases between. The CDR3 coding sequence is TGTGCCAGCAGCTTGGACGAGAACTATGGCTACACCTTC. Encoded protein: CASSLDENYGYTF.

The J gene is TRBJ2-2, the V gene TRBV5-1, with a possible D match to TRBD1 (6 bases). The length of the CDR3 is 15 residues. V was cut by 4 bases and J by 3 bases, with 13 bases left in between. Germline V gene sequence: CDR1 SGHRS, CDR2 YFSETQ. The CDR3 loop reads CASSTEGGDTGELFF. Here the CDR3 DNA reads TGCGCCAGCAGCACCGAAGGGGGTGACACCGGGGAGCTGTTTTTT.

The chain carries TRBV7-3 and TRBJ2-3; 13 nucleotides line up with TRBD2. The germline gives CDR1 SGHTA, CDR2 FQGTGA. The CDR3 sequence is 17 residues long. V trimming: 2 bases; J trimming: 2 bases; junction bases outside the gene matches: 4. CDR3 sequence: CASSLEGLAGPTDTQYF. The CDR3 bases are TGTGCCAGCAGCTTAGAGGGACTAGCGGGACCCACAGATACGCAGTATTTT.

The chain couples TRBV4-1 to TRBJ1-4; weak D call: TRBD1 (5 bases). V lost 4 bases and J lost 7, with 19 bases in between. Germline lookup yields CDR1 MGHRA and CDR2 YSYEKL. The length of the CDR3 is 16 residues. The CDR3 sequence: CASSPHGAAVSEKLFF. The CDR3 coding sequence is TGCGCCAGCAGCCCCCATGGGGCCGCGGTTAGTGAAAAACTGTTTTTT.

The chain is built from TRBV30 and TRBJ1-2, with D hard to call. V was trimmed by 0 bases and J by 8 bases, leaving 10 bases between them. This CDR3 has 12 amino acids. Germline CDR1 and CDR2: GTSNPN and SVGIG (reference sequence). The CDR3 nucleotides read TGTGCCTGGAGTGTAACGGGGTGGGGCTACACCTTC. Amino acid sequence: CAWSVTGWGYTF. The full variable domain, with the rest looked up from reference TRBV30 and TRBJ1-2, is SQTIHQWPATLVQPVGSPLSLECTVEGTSNPNLYWYRQAAGRGLQLLFYSVGIGQISSEVPQNLSASRPQDRQFILSSKKLLLSDSGFYLCAWSVTGWGYTFGSGTRLTVV.

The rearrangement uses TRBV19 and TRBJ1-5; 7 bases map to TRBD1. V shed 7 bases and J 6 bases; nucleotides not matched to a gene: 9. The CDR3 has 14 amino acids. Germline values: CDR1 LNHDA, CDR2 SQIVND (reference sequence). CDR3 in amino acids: CASTHRGLSQPQHF. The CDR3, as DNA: TGTGCCAGTACACATAGGGGGCTCAGTCAGCCCCAGCATTTT.

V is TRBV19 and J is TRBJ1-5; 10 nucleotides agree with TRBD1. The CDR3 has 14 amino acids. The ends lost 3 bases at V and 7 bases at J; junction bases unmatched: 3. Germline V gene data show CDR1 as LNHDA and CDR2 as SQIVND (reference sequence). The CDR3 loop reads CASSMTGGRQPQHF. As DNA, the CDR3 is TGTGCCAGTAGTATGACAGGGGGCAGGCAGCCCCAGCATTTT.